These 6 T cell receptor beta chains were sequenced from one sample in a study of early T cells in non-severe SARS-CoV-2 infection. A single record per CDR3 protein comes from TCRdb applying MiXCR to the 5' RACE reads. The repertoire consists of roughly 51,000 distinct CDR3 sequences, with 9.5% to 13% occurring once and the leading ten covering 10% to 13%. What was sequenced was whole blood. These receptors were obtained from an adult who was a healthcare worker with PCR-confirmed SARS-CoV-2 infection or an uninfected control (not recorded which).

This clonotype came up a few times. The junction departs from germline at one end; a sequencing error may be responsible. CDR3 DNA: TGTGTCAGCTCCGAAAGCATGAACACTGAAGCTTTCTTT. It encodes CVSSESMNTEAFF. The V gene is TRBV18, the J gene TRBJ1-1; the D is unclear. The CDR3 runs 13 residues. Germline V gene lookup returns CDR1 KGHSH and CDR2 LQKENI.

This clonotype was observed a handful of times. The gene calls are TRBV18 and TRBJ2-1, with D uncertain. CDR1 is KGHSH and CDR2 is LQKENI in the germline V gene. Trimming shortened V by 2 bases and J by 7 bases, and 9 bases separated the two germline ends. CDR3 length equals 13 residues. The CDR3 is CASSPWLQNEQFF. The CDR3, as DNA: TGTGCCAGCTCACCATGGCTGCAAAATGAGCAGTTCTTC.

V usage is TRBV11-2 and J usage is TRBJ2-3, with D tentatively TRBD1 (5 bases). The CDR3 consists of 15 residues. The germline V and J ends were trimmed by 6 bases and 0 bases, with 13 bases remaining between them. Germline V CDR1 and CDR2: SGHAT, FQNNGV. In DNA, the CDR3 is TGTGCCAGCAGTCAGGGCCTCGCTAGCACAGATACGCAGTATTTT. Translated, it gives CASSQGLASTDTQYF.

This rearrangement joins TRBV6-5 to TRBJ1-6; TRBD1 matches 9 bases. The V segment lost 6 bases and the J segment 7 bases; nucleotides outside the gene matches: 4. The germline V gene encodes CDR1 MNHEY and CDR2 SVGAGI. The CDR3 runs to 14 residues. The CDR3 sequence: CASSMTGGNSPLHF. CDR3 nucleotides: TGTGCCAGCAGCATGACAGGGGGGAATTCACCCCTCCACTTT.

There are a few counts of this clonotype. The rearrangement links TRBV7-9 to TRBJ2-1; the match to TRBD2 covers 10 bases. The V segment lost 5 bases and the J segment 5 bases; nucleotides outside the gene matches: 15. The CDR3 contains 18 residues. Germline V gives CDR1 SEHNR, CDR2 FQNEAQ (reference sequence). The CDR3 region is CASSPDSGTSERHNEQFF. DNA for the CDR3: TGTGCCAGCAGCCCGGACTCCGGGACTAGCGAGAGGCACAATGAGCAGTTCTTC.

This clonotype showed up many times. Written as DNA, the CDR3 is TGCGCCAGCAGCTTGGACATTTCGGCGTCCGAGCAGTACTTC. This encodes CASSLDISASEQYF. V gene TRBV5-1 combines with J gene TRBJ2-7, with D unclear. The CDR3 is made up of 14 amino acids. Trimming took 0 bases from V and 6 from J, leaving 13 bases between them. CDR1 SGHRS and CDR2 YFSETQ come from the germline V gene.